The rows below give T cell receptor beta chains drawn from one sample of a study of control samples from healthy donors and cancer patients. The table came from immunoSEQ multiplex PCR; TCRdb's copy has only in-frame clones and leaves some out. The sample lists tens of thousands of clones; about nine tenths were seen once. The sequenced sample consisted of blood. Every receptor here comes from a man aged 50-59 years in good health. The CDR3 runs from the conserved cysteine through the conserved F or W. The order of the fields is D gene, clone size, J gene, V gene, CDR3 DNA, CDR3 protein. A D gene is named only where the DNA matches it firmly. Size tells how often a clone was seen (once, few, many) or the class of an expanded clone, and some rows leave it out.

d_call: NA
clone_size: few
j_call: TRBJ2-7
v_call: TRBV7-2
cdr3_nt: TGTGCCAGCAGCTCAGCCTCGGGATCCTACGAGCAGTACTTC
cdr3_aa: CASSSASGSYEQYF

d_call: NA
clone_size: NA
j_call: TRBJ1-5
v_call: TRBV12-5
cdr3_nt: TGTGCTAGTGGTTTGGTAAAGGGGATAGATCAGCCCCAGCATTTT
cdr3_aa: CASGLVKGIDQPQHF

d_call: NA
clone_size: NA
j_call: TRBJ1-2
v_call: TRBV5-1
cdr3_nt: TGCGCCAGCAGCTTGGCGGGACATAACTATGGCTACACCTTC
cdr3_aa: CASSLAGHNYGYTF

d_call: NA
clone_size: NA
j_call: TRBJ1-1
v_call: TRBV5-1
cdr3_nt: TGCGCCAGCAGCTTGGTTGTCAGAACGAACACTGAAGCTTTCTTT
cdr3_aa: CASSLVVRTNTEAFF

d_call: NA
clone_size: NA
j_call: TRBJ2-3
v_call: TRBV5-4
cdr3_nt: TGTGCCAGCAGCTTCCGAGCCACAGATACGCAGTATTTT
cdr3_aa: CASSFRATDTQYF

d_call: NA
clone_size: NA
j_call: TRBJ1-3
v_call: TRBV20-1
cdr3_nt: TGCAGTGCTTCTTTCTTGGACACCATATATTTT
cdr3_aa: CSASFLDTIYF

d_call: NA
clone_size: NA
j_call: TRBJ1-6
v_call: TRBV12-3/TRBV12-4
cdr3_nt: TGTGCCAGCAGCCAGGGGACACCCCTCCACTTT
cdr3_aa: CASSQGTPLHF

d_call: NA
clone_size: NA
j_call: TRBJ2-5
v_call: TRBV12-3/TRBV12-4
cdr3_nt: TGTGCCAGCAGTTGGGGCGGGGTGGAGACCCAGTACTTC
cdr3_aa: CASSWGGVETQYF

d_call: TRBD1
clone_size: once
j_call: TRBJ2-7
v_call: TRBV18
cdr3_nt: TGTGCCAGCTCCCACCCGGACAGGGGTCTGAGGGAGCAGTACTTC
cdr3_aa: CASSHPDRGLREQYF

d_call: NA
clone_size: NA
j_call: TRBJ2-1
v_call: TRBV18
cdr3_nt: TGTGCCAGCTCACACGACGGGGACGGGGAGCAGTTCTTC
cdr3_aa: CASSHDGDGEQFF

d_call: TRBD1
clone_size: NA
j_call: TRBJ1-2
v_call: TRBV20-1
cdr3_nt: TGCAGTGCTAGTCAGGGGGACTATGGCTACACCTTC
cdr3_aa: CSASQGDYGYTF